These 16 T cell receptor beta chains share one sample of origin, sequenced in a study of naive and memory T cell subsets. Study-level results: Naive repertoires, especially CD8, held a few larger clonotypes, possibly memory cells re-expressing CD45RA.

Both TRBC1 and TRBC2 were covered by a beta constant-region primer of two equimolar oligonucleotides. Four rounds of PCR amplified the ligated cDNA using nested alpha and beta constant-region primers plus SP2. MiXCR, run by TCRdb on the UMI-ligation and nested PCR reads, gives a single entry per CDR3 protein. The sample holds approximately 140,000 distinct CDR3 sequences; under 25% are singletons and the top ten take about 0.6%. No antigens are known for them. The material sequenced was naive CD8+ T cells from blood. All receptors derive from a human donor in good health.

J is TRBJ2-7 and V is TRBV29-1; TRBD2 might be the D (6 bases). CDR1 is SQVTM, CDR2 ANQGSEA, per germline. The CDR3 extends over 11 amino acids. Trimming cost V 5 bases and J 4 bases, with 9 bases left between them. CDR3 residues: CSVQAGYEQYF. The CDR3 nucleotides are TGCAGCGTTCAAGCGGGTTACGAGCAGTACTTC.

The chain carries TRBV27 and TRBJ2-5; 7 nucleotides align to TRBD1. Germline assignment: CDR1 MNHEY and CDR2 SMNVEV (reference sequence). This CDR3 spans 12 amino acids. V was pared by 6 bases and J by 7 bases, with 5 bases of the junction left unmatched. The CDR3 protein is CASSRQGRTQYF. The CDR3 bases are TGTGCCAGCAGCCGACAGGGAAGGACCCAGTACTTC.

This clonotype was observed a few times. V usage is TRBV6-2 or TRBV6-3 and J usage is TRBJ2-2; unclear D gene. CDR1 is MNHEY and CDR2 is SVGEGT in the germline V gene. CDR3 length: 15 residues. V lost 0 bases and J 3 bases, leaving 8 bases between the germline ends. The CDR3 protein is CASSYSRDYTGELFF. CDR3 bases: TGTGCCAGCAGTTACTCAAGGGATTACACCGGGGAGCTGTTTTTT.

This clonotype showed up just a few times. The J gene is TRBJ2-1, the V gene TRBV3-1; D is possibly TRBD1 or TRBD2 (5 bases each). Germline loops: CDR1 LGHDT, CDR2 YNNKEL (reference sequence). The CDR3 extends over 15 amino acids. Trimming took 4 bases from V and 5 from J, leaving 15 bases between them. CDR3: CASSLSGTLNNEQFF. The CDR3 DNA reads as TGTGCCAGCAGCCTCTCCGGGACCCTTAACAATGAGCAGTTCTTC.

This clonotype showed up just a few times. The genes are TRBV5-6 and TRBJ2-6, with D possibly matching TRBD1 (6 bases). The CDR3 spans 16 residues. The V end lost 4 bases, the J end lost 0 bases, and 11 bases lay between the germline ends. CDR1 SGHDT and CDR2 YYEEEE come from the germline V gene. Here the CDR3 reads CASSPWTDSGANVLTF. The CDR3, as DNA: TGTGCCAGCAGCCCCTGGACAGACTCTGGGGCCAACGTCCTGACTTTC.

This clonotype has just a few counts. CDR3 region: CATSGLAAQDEQFF. CDR3 nucleotides: TGTGCCACCTCGGGACTAGCGGCCCAGGATGAGCAGTTCTTC. J is TRBJ2-1 and V is TRBV2, with 11 bases that match TRBD2. Per the germline V gene, CDR1 is SNHLY and CDR2 is FYNNEI. The CDR3 has 14 residues. The V gene end was trimmed by 10 bases and the J gene end by 8 bases; junction bases not matched to a gene: 10.

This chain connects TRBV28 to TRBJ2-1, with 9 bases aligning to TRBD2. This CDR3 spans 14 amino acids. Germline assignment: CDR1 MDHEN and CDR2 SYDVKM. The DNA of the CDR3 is TGTTCCTCAGCATGGGCGGGAGGGGGGAATGAGCAGTTCTTC. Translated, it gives CSSAWAGGGNEQFF.

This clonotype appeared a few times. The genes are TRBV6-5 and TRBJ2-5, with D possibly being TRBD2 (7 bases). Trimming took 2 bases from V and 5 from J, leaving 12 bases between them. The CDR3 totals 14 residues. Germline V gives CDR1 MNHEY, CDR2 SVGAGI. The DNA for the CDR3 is TGTGCCAGCAGTTACGGGGGGGGGCTCGAGACCCAGTACTTC. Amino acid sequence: CASSYGGGLETQYF.

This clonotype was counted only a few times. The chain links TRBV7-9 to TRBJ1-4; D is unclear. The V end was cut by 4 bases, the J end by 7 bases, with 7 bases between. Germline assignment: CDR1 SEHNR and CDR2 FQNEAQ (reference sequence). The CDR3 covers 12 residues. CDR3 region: CASSSGGEKLFF. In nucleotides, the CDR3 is TGTGCCAGCAGCTCGGGAGGTGAAAAACTGTTTTTT. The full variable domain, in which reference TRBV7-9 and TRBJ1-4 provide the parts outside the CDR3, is DTGVSQNPRHKITKRGQNVTFRCDPISEHNRLYWYRQTLGQGPEFLTYFQNEAQLEKSRLLSDRFSAERPKGSFSTLEIQRTEQGDSAMYLCASSSGGEKLFFGSGTQLSVL.

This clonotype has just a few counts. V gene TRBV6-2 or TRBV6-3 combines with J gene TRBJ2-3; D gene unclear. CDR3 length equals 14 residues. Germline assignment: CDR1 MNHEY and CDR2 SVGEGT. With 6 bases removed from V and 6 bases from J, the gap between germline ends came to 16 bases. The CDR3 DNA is TGTGCCAGCAGACACGTAGAAGAGGAGGATACGCAGTATTTT. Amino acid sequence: CASRHVEEEDTQYF.

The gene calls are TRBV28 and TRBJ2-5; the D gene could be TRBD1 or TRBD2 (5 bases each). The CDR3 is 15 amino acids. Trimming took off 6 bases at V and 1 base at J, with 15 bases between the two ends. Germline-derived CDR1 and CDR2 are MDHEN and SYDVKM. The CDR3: CASSKPGTFQETQYF. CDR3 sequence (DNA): TGTGCCAGCAGCAAACCGGGGACCTTCCAAGAGACCCAGTACTTC.

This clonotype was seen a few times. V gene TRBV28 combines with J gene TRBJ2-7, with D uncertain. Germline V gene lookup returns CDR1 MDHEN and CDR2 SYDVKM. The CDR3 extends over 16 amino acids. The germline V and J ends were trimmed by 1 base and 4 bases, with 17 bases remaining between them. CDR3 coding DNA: TGTGCCAGCAGTTTATTCGCCAGCGTCCCATCATACGAGCAGTACTTC. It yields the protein CASSLFASVPSYEQYF.

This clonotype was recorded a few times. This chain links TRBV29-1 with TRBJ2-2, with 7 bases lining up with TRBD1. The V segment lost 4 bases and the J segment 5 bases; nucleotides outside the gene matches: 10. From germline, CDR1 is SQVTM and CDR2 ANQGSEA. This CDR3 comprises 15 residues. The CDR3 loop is CSVVEAGGNTGELFF. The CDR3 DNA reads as TGCAGCGTTGTAGAAGCAGGGGGAAATACCGGGGAGCTGTTTTTT.

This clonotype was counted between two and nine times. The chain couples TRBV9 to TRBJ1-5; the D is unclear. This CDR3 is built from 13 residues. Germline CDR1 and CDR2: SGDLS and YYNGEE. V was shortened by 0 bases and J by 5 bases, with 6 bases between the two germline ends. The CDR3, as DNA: TGTGCCAGCAGCGTAGGGCTCTATCAGCCCCAGCATTTT. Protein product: CASSVGLYQPQHF.

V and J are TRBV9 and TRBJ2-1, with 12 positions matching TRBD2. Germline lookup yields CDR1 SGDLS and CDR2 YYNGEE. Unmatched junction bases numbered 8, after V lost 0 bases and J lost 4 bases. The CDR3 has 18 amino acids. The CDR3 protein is CASSVAGLAGSGYNEQFF. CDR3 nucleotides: TGTGCCAGCAGCGTAGCTGGACTAGCGGGATCGGGGTACAATGAGCAGTTCTTC.

The CDR3 sequence: CASSVTGLTIYNEQFF. The DNA for the CDR3 is TGTGCCAGCAGCGTAACAGGTCTAACTATATACAATGAGCAGTTCTTC. The gene calls are TRBV5-8 and TRBJ2-1; D is possibly TRBD1 (5 bases). Trimming removed 4 bases from V and 4 bases from J, with 18 bases in between. Germline V gene lookup returns CDR1 SGHTS and CDR2 YDEGEE. The CDR3 runs 16 residues.